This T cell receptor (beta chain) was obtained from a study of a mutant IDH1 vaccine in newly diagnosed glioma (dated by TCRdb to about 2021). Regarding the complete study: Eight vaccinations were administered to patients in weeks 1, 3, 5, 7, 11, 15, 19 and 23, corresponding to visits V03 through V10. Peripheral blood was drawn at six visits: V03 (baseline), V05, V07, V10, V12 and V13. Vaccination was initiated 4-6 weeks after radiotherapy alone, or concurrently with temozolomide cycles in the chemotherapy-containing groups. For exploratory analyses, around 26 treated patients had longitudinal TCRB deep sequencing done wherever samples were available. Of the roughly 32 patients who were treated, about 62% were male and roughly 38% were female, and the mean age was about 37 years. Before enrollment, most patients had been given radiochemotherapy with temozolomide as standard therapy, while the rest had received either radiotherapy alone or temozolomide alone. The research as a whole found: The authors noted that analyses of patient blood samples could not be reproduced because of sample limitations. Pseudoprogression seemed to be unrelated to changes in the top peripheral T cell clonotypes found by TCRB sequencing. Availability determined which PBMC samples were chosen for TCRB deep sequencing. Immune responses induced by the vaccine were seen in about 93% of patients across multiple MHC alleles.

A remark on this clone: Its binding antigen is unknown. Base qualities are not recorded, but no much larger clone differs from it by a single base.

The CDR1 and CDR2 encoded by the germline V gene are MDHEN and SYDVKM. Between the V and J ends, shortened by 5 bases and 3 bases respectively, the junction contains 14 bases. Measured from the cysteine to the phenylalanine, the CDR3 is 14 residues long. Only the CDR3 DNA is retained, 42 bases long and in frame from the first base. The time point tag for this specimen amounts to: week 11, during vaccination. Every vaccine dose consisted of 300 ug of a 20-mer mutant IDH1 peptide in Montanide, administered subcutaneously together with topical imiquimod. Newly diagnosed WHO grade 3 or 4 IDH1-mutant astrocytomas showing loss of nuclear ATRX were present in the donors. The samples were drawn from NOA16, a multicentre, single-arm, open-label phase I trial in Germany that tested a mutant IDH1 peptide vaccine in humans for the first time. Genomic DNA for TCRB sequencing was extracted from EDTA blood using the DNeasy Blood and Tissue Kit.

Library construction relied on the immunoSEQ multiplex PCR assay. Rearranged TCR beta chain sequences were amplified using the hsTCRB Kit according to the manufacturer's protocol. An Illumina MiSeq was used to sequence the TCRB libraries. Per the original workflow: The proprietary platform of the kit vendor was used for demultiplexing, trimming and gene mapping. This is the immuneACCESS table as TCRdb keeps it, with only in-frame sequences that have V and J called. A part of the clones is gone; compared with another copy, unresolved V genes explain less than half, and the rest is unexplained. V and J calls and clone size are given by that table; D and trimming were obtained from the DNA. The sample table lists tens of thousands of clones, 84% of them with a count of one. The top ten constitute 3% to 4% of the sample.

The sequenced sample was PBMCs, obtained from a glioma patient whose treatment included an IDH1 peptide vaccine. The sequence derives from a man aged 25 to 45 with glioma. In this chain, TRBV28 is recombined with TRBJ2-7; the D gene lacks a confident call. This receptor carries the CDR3 CASSPRVRIYEQYF. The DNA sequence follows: TGTGCCAGCAGTCCGCGTGTGCGGATCTACGAGCAGTACTTC.